These 20 T cell receptor beta chains came from one sample sequenced in a study of PD-1 blockade in classical Hodgkin lymphoma. Every single patient, without exception, relapsed after autologous stem cell transplantation, and brentuximab vedotin exposure varied. The method was immunoSEQ multiplex PCR; TCRdb's version includes in-frame clones alone and lacks a portion of them. Of more than 50,000 clones listed, roughly 90% were seen once; the top ten hold around 8.9%. The source material was peripheral blood mononuclear cells (PBMCs), sampled at baseline. These receptors were collected from a human donor with classical Hodgkin lymphoma.

This clone was detected only once. The gene calls are TRBV5-1 and TRBJ2-5, with D perhaps matching TRBD1 (6 bases). V was pared by 6 bases and J by 5 bases, with 20 bases between. Germline CDR1 and CDR2: SGHRS and YFSETQ. The CDR3 loop spans 15 amino acids. Here the CDR3 DNA reads TGCGCCAGCAACGACATGGCAGGGGTGGGTGAGACCCAGTACTTC. It translates to CASNDMAGVGETQYF.

The V and J genes are TRBV19 and TRBJ2-1; the match to TRBD1 covers 8 bases. With 4 bases clipped from V and 4 bases from J, the junction kept 6 bases outside the gene matches. CDR1 and CDR2 (germline): LNHDA, SQIVND (reference sequence). CDR3 length: 15 amino acids. The CDR3 spells CASSTGGGPYNEQFF. The CDR3 DNA reads TGTGCCAGTAGTACAGGGGGCGGGCCGTACAATGAGCAGTTCTTC.

The rearrangement uses TRBV6-5 and TRBJ2-1; TRBD1 matches at 7 bases. The germline CDR1 and CDR2 sequences are MNHEY and SVGAGI. The ends lost 6 bases at V and 3 bases at J; junction bases unmatched: 8. The CDR3 consists of 15 residues. CDR3 amino acids: CASSQTGTDYNEQFF. In DNA, the CDR3 is TGTGCCAGCAGCCAGACCGGGACAGACTACAATGAGCAGTTCTTC.

The chain is built from TRBV9 and TRBJ1-2, with D tentatively TRBD1 (5 bases). The CDR3 has 15 residues. Trimming stripped 3 bases from V and 4 bases from J, with 16 bases between. Germline values: CDR1 SGDLS, CDR2 YYNGEE. The CDR3 sequence is CASSETSGGTYGYTF. DNA of the CDR3: TGTGCCAGCAGCGAGACCTCGGGGGGAACCTATGGCTACACCTTC.

As concerns this clone: One end of the junction varies from germline; a read error may be responsible. V gene TRBV28 combines with J gene TRBJ2-7; TRBD2 matches 15 bases. The CDR3 runs to 16 residues. Germline CDR1 and CDR2: MDHEN and SYDVKM. The CDR3 region has the DNA TGTGCCAGCAGCTTATATCCGGGACTAGCGGGGGGCGAGCAGTACTTC. It yields the protein CASSLYPGLAGGEQYF.

Points on this clone: The germline gene is not matched at one end of the junction; a read error may be the cause. The V call is TRBV7-7, the J call TRBJ2-5; D possibly corresponds to TRBD1 (5 bases). The germline gives CDR1 SSHAT, CDR2 FNYEAQ (reference sequence). The CDR3 is 17 residues long. Here the CDR3 reads CASSLRSGYRSQETQYF. The CDR3 DNA reads as TGTGCTAGCAGCTTACGAAGTGGTTACAGGAGCCAAGAGACCCAGTACTTC.

This chain uses TRBV7-9 with TRBJ2-7; a weak D match, TRBD2 (6 bases). CDR1 and CDR2 from the germline V gene are SEHNR and FQNEAQ (reference sequence). There are 13 residues in the CDR3. V was pared by 1 base and J by 5 bases, with 9 bases between. The CDR3 region has the DNA TGTGCCAGCAGCTTAGGAGCGGGTAACGAGCAGTACTTC. It is translated as CASSLGAGNEQYF.

This clone came up once. The CDR3 sequence is CAVGRAREQFF. DNA for the CDR3: TGTGCGGTTGGGAGGGCCCGGGAGCAGTTCTTC. The rearrangement links TRBV6-5 to TRBJ2-1, with 7 bases identical to TRBD2. CDR1 is MNHEY, CDR2 SVGAGI, per germline. The CDR3 has 11 residues.

CDR3 amino acids: CASSDSIQRGSSVDEQYF. The DNA for the CDR3 is TGTGCCAGCAGTGACTCGATACAAAGGGGGAGTTCGGTGGACGAGCAGTACTTC. V and J are TRBV6-4 and TRBJ2-7; D possibly corresponds to TRBD1 (6 bases). Trimming removed 0 bases at V and 5 bases at J, with 23 bases between. The CDR3 is 18 residues long. Looked up from germline, CDR1 is MRHNA and CDR2 is SNTAGT.

This chain links TRBV27 with TRBJ2-2, with a possible D match to TRBD1 (5 bases). V lost 6 bases and J lost 0, with 14 bases in between. Germline V gene lookup returns CDR1 MNHEY and CDR2 SMNVEV (reference sequence). This CDR3 spans 16 amino acids. CDR3 sequence: CASSNKWGSNTGELFF. The CDR3 nucleotides read TGTGCCAGCAGCAACAAATGGGGCTCGAACACCGGGGAGCTGTTTTTT.

The chain is built from TRBV10-3 and TRBJ2-3; D remains ambiguous. The CDR3 is made up of 13 amino acids. Germline assignment: CDR1 ENHRY and CDR2 SYGVKD. The V and J ends lost 4 bases and 3 bases respectively, with 8 bases between them. CDR3 DNA: TGTGCCATCAGTGCCTATCGGACAGATACGCAGTATTTT. It is translated as CAISAYRTDTQYF.

This clone was seen once. The rearrangement uses TRBV28 and TRBJ2-1, with D unresolved. With 3 bases removed from V and 7 bases from J, the gap between germline ends came to 7 bases. The CDR3 consists of 12 residues. Germline V gene lookup returns CDR1 MDHEN and CDR2 SYDVKM. The CDR3 nucleotides are TGTGCCAGCAGTTTTTCCCCGAATGAGCAGTTCTTC. It yields the protein CASSFSPNEQFF.

V usage is TRBV21-1 and J usage is TRBJ2-2; the table names TRBD2, a call not compared with the DNA. TRBV21-1 is shown as a pseudogene. This CDR3 is 18 amino acids long. Written as DNA, the CDR3 is TGTGCCAGCAGCAAACGGAGACTAGCGGGAGTATGGACCGGGGAGCTGTTTTTT. Protein: CASSKRRLAGVWTGELFF.

J is TRBJ2-5 and V is TRBV11-2; a weak D match, TRBD1 (5 bases). The J call may be in error: the DNA end matches TRBJ2-7 better. The CDR3 is 12 amino acids. Germline CDR1 reads SGHAT; CDR2 reads FQNNGV. The CDR3 protein is CASSLDTYEQYF. CDR3 DNA: TGTGCCAGCAGCTTGGACACCTACGAGCAGTACTTC.

In this sample, this clone turned up a few times. The CDR3 loop is CASSKGAGGTNNEQFF. CDR3 DNA: TGTGCCAGCAGCAAAGGGGCGGGAGGCACTAACAATGAGCAGTTCTTC. The chain carries TRBV9 and TRBJ2-1; 8 bases agree with TRBD2. The V gene end was trimmed by 4 bases and the J gene end by 5 bases; junction bases not matched to a gene: 11. This CDR3 spans 16 amino acids. Germline V gives CDR1 SGDLS, CDR2 YYNGEE.

This clone was seen more than once but under ten times. The gene calls are TRBV2 and TRBJ1-2; tentative D call: TRBD1 (5 bases). The CDR3 length is 14 residues. The germline V and J ends were trimmed by 3 bases and 5 bases, with 13 bases remaining between them. Germline V gives CDR1 SNHLY, CDR2 FYNNEI. The CDR3 DNA reads TGTGCCAGCAGTGACAGGGAAGGAGTGTATGGCTACACCTTC. Translation gives CASSDREGVYGYTF.

The V gene is TRBV6-5, the J gene TRBJ1-1; D is undetermined. Trimming took 0 bases from V and 2 from J, leaving 13 bases between them. Germline CDR1 reads MNHEY; CDR2 reads SVGAGI. The CDR3 consists of 16 residues. This CDR3 reads CASSYSGGSGNTEAFF. DNA for the CDR3: TGTGCCAGCAGTTACTCGGGAGGTTCCGGAAACACTGAAGCTTTCTTT.

The CDR3 bases are TGTGCCAGCAGTTTCGACAGGGGACAGCCCCAGCATTTT. It is translated as CASSFDRGQPQHF. The genes are TRBV27 and TRBJ1-5, with 8 bases matching TRBD1. Germline-derived CDR1 and CDR2 are MNHEY and SMNVEV (reference sequence). V lost 3 bases and J lost 7; bases outside the gene matches: 2. This CDR3 contains 13 residues.

The CDR3 here is CASSLGTQETQYF. CDR3 nucleotides: TGTGCCAGCAGTTTAGGGACACAAGAGACCCAGTACTTC. This chain uses TRBV27 with TRBJ2-5, with a possible D match to TRBD1 (6 bases). The CDR3 loop spans 13 amino acids. Germline-derived CDR1 and CDR2 are MNHEY and SMNVEV (reference sequence). V was trimmed by 2 bases and J by 2 bases, leaving 6 bases between them.

This clone has only one observation. The V call is TRBV28, the J call TRBJ1-1; no clear D gene. This CDR3 comprises 15 residues. Per the germline V gene, CDR1 is MDHEN and CDR2 is SYDVKM. V lost 3 bases and J lost 0, with 11 bases in between. As DNA, the CDR3 is TGTGCCAGCAGTTTGACTGGAACCGTGAACACTGAAGCTTTCTTT. Its protein product is CASSLTGTVNTEAFF. Looking up the rest from reference TRBV28 and TRBJ1-1 gives the full variable domain: DVKVTQSSRYLVKRTGEKVFLECVQDMDHENMFWYRQDPGLGLRLIYFSYDVKMKEKGDIPEGYSVSREKKERFSLILESASTNQTSMYLCASSLTGTVNTEAFFGQGTRLTVV.